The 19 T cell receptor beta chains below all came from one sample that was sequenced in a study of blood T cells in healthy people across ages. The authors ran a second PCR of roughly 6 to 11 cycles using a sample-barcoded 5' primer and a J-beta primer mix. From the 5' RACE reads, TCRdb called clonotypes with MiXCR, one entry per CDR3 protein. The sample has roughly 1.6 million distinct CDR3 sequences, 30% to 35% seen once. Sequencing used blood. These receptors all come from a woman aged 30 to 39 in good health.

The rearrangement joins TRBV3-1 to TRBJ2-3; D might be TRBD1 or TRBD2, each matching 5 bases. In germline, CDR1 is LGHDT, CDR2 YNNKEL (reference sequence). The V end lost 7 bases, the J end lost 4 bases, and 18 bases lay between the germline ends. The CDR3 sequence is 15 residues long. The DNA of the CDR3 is TGTGCCAGCACCTCATGGGGATTGGGGGCAGATACGCAGTATTTT. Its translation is CASTSWGLGADTQYF.

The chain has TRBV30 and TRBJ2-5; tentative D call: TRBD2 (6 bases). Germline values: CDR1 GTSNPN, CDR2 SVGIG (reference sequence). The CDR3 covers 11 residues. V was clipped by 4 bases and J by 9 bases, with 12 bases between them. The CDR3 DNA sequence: TGTGCCTGGACAAGACTAGGGGCCCAGTACTTC. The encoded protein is CAWTRLGAQYF.

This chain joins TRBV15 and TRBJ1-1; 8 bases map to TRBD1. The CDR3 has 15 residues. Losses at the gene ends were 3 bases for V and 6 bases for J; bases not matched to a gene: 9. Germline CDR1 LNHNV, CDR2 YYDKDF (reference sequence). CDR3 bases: TGTGCCACCAGCAGCTACGGACAGGGTGTTTCTGAAGCTTTCTTT. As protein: CATSSYGQGVSEAFF.

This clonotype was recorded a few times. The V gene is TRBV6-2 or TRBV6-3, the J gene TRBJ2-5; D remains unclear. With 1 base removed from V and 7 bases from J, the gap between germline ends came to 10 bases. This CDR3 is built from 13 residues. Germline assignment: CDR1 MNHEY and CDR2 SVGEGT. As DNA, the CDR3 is TGTGCCAGCAGTTACTTGATCGGCGGGACCCAGTACTTC. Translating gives CASSYLIGGTQYF.

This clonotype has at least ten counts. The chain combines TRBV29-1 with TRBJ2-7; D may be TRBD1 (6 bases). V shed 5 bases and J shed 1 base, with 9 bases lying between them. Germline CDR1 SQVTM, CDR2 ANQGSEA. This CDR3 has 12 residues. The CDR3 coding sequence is TGCAGCGTTTCCAGGGGATCCTACGAGCAGTACTTC. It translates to CSVSRGSYEQYF.

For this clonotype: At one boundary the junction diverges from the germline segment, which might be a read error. CDR3 protein: CAASENSYEQYF. The CDR3 nucleotides read TGTGCCGCCAGTGAGAACTCCTACGAGCAGTACTTC. The chain recombines TRBV24-1 with TRBJ2-7; D is uncertain. The CDR3 runs 12 residues. Germline V gene lookup returns CDR1 KGHDR and CDR2 SFDVKD.

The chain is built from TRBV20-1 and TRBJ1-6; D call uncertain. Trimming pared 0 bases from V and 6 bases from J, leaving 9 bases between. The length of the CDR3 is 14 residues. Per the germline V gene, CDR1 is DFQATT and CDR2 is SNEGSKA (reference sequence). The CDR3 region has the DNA TGCAGTGCTAGAGATGTGGGCGGTAATTCACCCCTCCACTTT. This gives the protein CSARDVGGNSPLHF.

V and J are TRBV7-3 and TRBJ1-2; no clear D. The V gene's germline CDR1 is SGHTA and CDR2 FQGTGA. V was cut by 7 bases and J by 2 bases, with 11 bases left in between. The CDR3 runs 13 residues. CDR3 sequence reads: CASKIDSNYGYTF. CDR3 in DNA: TGTGCCAGCAAGATAGACTCAAACTATGGCTACACCTTC.

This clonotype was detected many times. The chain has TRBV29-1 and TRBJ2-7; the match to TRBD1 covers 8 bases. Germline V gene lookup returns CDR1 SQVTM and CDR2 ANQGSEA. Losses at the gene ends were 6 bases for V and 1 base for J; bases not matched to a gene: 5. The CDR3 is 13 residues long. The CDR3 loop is CSVRDRRSYEQYF. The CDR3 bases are TGCAGCGTCCGGGACAGGCGGTCCTACGAGCAGTACTTC.

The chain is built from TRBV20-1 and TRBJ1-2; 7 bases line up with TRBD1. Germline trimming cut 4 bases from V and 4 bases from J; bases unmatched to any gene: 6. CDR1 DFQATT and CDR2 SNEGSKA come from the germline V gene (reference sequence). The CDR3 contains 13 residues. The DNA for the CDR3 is TGCAGTGCTAAGGGACAGCTGTTCTATGGCTACACCTTC. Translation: CSAKGQLFYGYTF.

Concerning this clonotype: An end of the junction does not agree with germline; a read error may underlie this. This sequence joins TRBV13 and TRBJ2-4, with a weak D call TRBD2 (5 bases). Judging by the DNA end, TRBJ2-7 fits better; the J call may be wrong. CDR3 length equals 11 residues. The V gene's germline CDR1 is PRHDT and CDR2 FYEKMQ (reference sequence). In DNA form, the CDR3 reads TGTACCAGCGGTAATGGGCACGAGCAGTACTTC. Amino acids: CTSGNGHEQYF.

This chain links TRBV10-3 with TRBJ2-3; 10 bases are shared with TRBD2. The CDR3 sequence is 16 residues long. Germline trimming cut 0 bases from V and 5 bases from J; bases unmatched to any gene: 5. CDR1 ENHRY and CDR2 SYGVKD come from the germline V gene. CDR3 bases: TGTGCCATCAGTGAGTCTTTAACTAGCGGGAAAGATACGCAGTATTTT. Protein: CAISESLTSGKDTQYF.

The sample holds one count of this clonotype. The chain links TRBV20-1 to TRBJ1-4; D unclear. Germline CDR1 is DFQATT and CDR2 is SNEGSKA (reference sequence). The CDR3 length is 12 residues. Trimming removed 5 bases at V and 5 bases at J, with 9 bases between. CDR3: CSAPAENEKLFF. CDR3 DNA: TGCAGTGCTCCTGCAGAGAATGAAAAACTGTTTTTT.

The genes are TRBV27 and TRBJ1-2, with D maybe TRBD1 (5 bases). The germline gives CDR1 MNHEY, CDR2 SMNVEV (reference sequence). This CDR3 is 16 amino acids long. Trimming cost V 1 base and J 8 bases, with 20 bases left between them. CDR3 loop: CASSLYRDGYLGGYTF. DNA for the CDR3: TGTGCCAGCAGTTTATACCGGGACGGCTACCTTGGCGGCTACACCTTC.

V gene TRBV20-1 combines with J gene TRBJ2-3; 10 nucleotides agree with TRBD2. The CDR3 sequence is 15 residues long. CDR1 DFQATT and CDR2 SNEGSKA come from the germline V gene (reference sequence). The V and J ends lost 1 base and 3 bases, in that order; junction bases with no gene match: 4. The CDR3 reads CSARGASGGTDTQYF. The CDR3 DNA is TGCAGTGCTAGAGGAGCTAGCGGGGGTACAGATACGCAGTATTTT.

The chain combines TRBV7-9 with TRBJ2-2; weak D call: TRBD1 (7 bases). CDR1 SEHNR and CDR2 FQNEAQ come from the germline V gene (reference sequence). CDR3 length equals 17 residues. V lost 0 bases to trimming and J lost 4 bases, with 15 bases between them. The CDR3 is CASSLAGGQSFTGELFF. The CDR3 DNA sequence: TGTGCCAGCAGCTTAGCGGGGGGACAGTCTTTCACCGGGGAGCTGTTTTTT.

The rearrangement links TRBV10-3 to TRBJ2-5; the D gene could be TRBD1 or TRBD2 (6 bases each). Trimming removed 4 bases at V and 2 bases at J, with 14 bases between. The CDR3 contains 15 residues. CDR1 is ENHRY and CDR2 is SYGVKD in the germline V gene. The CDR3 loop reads CAISVTGGGQETQYF. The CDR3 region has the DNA TGTGCCATCAGTGTGACCGGGGGCGGACAAGAGACCCAGTACTTC.

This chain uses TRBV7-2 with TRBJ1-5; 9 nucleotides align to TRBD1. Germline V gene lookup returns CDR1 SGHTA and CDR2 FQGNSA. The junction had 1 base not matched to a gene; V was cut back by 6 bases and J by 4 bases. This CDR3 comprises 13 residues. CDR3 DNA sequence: TGTGCCAGCAGACAGGGGGCGAATCAGCCCCAGCATTTT. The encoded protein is CASRQGANQPQHF.

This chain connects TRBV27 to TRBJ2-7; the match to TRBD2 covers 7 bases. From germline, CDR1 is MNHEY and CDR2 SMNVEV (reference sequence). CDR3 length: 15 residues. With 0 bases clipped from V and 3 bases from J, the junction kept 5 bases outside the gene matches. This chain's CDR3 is CASSLSGAGDYEQYF. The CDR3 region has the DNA TGTGCCAGCAGTTTATCTGGTGCGGGGGACTACGAGCAGTACTTC.